This T cell receptor beta chain came from a study of blood T cell repertoires in COVID-19. Study in general: Donors in the United States, Italy and Spain gave samples during acute or convalescent COVID-19. PBMCs, B-cell-depleted T cells, or T cells were the source of the cDNA or gDNA that made up the material.

Germline CDR1 reads SGHRS; CDR2 reads YFSETQ. The CDR3 loop spans 14 amino acids. With V trimmed by 3 bases and J by 6 bases, 8 bases remained unmatched. Original methodology: Reference gene primer amplification in the assay estimated nucleated cell counts. Profiled with immunoSEQ multiplex PCR; TCRdb holds only in-frame clones, not every one. V and J calls and clone size are copied from that table; D and trimming were computed from the DNA. The data contain 200,000 to 300,000 clones, around 84% of them singletons. The sequenced sample consisted of peripheral blood. This chain links TRBV5-1 with TRBJ1-1, with 7 bases that match TRBD1. The source is a woman between 40 and 55 years old who had recovered from COVID-19. The CDR3 sequence is CASSSSTGVPEAFF. The DNA for the CDR3 is TGCGCCAGCAGCTCGAGTACAGGGGTTCCTGAAGCTTTCTTT.